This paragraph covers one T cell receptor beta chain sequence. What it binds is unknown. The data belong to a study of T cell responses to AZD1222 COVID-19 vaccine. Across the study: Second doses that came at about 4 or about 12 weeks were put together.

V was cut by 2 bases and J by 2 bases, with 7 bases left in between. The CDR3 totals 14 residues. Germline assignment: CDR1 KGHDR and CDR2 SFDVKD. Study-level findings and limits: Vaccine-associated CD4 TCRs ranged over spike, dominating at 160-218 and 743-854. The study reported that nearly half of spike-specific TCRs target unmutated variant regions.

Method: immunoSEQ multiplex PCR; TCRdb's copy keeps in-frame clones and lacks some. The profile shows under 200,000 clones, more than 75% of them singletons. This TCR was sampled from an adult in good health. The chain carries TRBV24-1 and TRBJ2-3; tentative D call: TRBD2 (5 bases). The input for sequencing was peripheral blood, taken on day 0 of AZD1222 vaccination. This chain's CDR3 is CATSDSGDTDTQYF. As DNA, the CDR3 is TGTGCCACCAGTGATTCCGGGGACACAGATACGCAGTATTTT.